These 18 T cell receptor beta chains were all obtained from the same sample, sequenced in a study of blood T cell repertoires in COVID-19. Data came from immunoSEQ multiplex PCR; TCRdb stores just in-frame clones and leaves some out. The table has under 75,000 clones, over 75% seen once. Sequenced material: peripheral blood. The receptors shown here come from a man in his sixties with acute or convalescent COVID-19.

The chain joins TRBV19 to TRBJ1-6, with TRBD1 as a possible D gene (6 bases). The CDR3 is made up of 13 amino acids. The V end was cut by 4 bases, the J end by 11 bases, with 12 bases between. The germline V gene has CDR1 LNHDA and CDR2 SQIVND (reference sequence). The DNA for the CDR3 is TGTGCCAGTAGTAACGACGGACAGACACCCCTCCACTTT. Its protein product is CASSNDGQTPLHF.

This chain connects TRBV28 to TRBJ1-2, with 8 bases lining up with TRBD1. Germline V gene lookup returns CDR1 MDHEN and CDR2 SYDVKM. There are 14 residues in the CDR3. The V gene end was trimmed by 6 bases and the J gene end by 4 bases; junction bases not matched to a gene: 7. This chain's CDR3 is CASRDQGARYGYTF. CDR3 DNA: TGTGCCAGCAGAGATCAGGGGGCCCGCTATGGCTACACCTTC.

This clone was detected only once. V gene TRBV12-3 or TRBV12-4 combines with J gene TRBJ1-5, with TRBD1 matching over 8 bases. The CDR3 is 13 amino acids. Trimming cost V 3 bases and J 10 bases; bases outside gene matches: 5. Here the CDR3 reads CASSLGTGGPQHF. CDR3 DNA: TGTGCCAGCAGTTTGGGGACAGGTGGTCCCCAGCATTTT.

This clone came up a few times. This rearrangement joins TRBV28 to TRBJ2-2; 7 nucleotides align to TRBD2. There are 15 residues in the CDR3. Unmatched junction bases numbered 4, after V lost 5 bases and J lost 1 base. Germline V CDR1 and CDR2: MDHEN, SYDVKM. Written as DNA, the CDR3 is TGTGCCAGCAGTGCAGCGGGGCGGAACACCGGGGAGCTGTTTTTT. Residues: CASSAAGRNTGELFF.

The chain employs TRBV6-5 and TRBJ1-6; possible D gene TRBD1, 5 bases. Germline lookup yields CDR1 MNHEY and CDR2 SVGAGI. There are 15 residues in the CDR3. The germline V and J ends were trimmed by 8 bases and 6 bases, with 17 bases remaining between them. CDR3 sequence reads: CASLMAPGFNSPLHF. CDR3 DNA: TGTGCCAGCCTAATGGCCCCAGGGTTTAATTCACCCCTCCACTTT.

This clone was detected a few times. This rearrangement joins TRBV30 to TRBJ1-1; unclear D gene. CDR1 GTSNPN and CDR2 SVGIG come from the germline V gene (reference sequence). Trimming took off 2 bases at V and 1 base at J, with 8 bases between the two ends. The CDR3 is 13 residues long. This CDR3 reads CAWSSTQNTEAFF. CDR3 coding DNA: TGTGCCTGGAGTAGTACTCAGAACACTGAAGCTTTCTTT. The full variable domain, in which reference TRBV30 and TRBJ1-1 provide the parts outside the CDR3, is SQTIHQWPATLVQPVGSPLSLECTVEGTSNPNLYWYRQAAGRGLQLLFYSVGIGQISSEVPQNLSASRPQDRQFILSSKKLLLSDSGFYLCAWSSTQNTEAFFGQGTRLTVV.

The chain joins TRBV6-5 to TRBJ2-7; D remains unclear. Trimming stripped 4 bases from V and 4 bases from J, with 5 bases between. The germline CDR1 and CDR2 sequences are MNHEY and SVGAGI. The CDR3 is 11 residues long. Here the CDR3 reads CASSSLYEQYF. The CDR3 nucleotides are TGTGCCAGCAGTTCTTTATACGAGCAGTACTTC.

V is TRBV7-8 and J is TRBJ2-5; TRBD1 matches 7 bases. V trimming: 1 base; J trimming: 0 bases; junction bases outside the gene matches: 8. This CDR3 has 17 amino acids. The germline CDR1 and CDR2 sequences are SGHVS and FQNEAQ. The DNA of the CDR3 is TGTGCCAGCAGCTTAGGATTGGGACAGCGGTACCAAGAGACCCAGTACTTC. It is translated as CASSLGLGQRYQETQYF.

The CDR3 sequence is CASSLIGSGNTGELFF. The CDR3 nucleotides are TGTGCCAGCAGCTTAATCGGCAGCGGGAACACCGGGGAGCTGTTTTTT. V and J are TRBV7-9 and TRBJ2-2; a possible D gene is TRBD2 (5 bases). CDR3 size: 16 residues. The V gene lost 2 bases and the J gene lost 1 base, with 11 bases spanning the gap. CDR1 is SEHNR and CDR2 is FQNEAQ in the germline V gene (reference sequence).

V gene TRBV5-1 combines with J gene TRBJ2-7; TRBD2 is a possible D gene (6 bases). V lost 2 bases to trimming and J lost 6 bases, with 12 bases between them. Germline lookup yields CDR1 SGHRS and CDR2 YFSETQ. The CDR3 totals 13 residues. As DNA, the CDR3 is TGCGCCAGCAGCTTACAGACTAGTGCCGAGCAGTACTTC. This encodes CASSLQTSAEQYF.

In regard to this clone: Other DNA sequences of this sample code for an identical CDR3. The V call is TRBV10-1, the J call TRBJ1-3; D call uncertain. The CDR3 sequence is 15 residues long. Per germline, CDR1 WNHNN and CDR2 SYGVQD (reference sequence). V was cut by 2 bases and J by 0 bases, with 8 bases left in between. The CDR3 nucleotides read TGCGCCAGCAGTGAGGACTCTAGCTCTGGAAACACCATATATTTT. Amino acids: CASSEDSSSGNTIYF.

This rearrangement joins TRBV28 to TRBJ2-7, with TRBD1 identical over 8 bases. The ends lost 6 bases at V and 3 bases at J; junction bases unmatched: 7. CDR1 is MDHEN, CDR2 SYDVKM, per germline. This CDR3 is 14 amino acids long. In nucleotides, the CDR3 is TGTGCCAGCAGCCGACAGGGGACCGACTACGAGCAGTACTTC. Translation gives CASSRQGTDYEQYF. Using reference TRBV28 and TRBJ2-7 for the parts outside the CDR3, the full variable domain is DVKVTQSSRYLVKRTGEKVFLECVQDMDHENMFWYRQDPGLGLRLIYFSYDVKMKEKGDIPEGYSVSREKKERFSLILESASTNQTSMYLCASSRQGTDYEQYFGPGTRLTVT.

The V call is TRBV5-1, the J call TRBJ2-1; a possible D gene is TRBD2 (5 bases). The germline V gene has CDR1 SGHRS and CDR2 YFSETQ. This CDR3 spans 17 amino acids. Trimming pared 2 bases from V and 0 bases from J, leaving 15 bases between. CDR3 DNA sequence: TGCGCCAGCAGCTTCTTATCGACGGGGAGCTCCTACAATGAGCAGTTCTTC. This encodes CASSFLSTGSSYNEQFF.

V gene TRBV5-6 combines with J gene TRBJ1-2; 10 nucleotides match TRBD1. With V trimmed by 4 bases and J by 8 bases, 11 bases remained unmatched. CDR1 is SGHDT and CDR2 is YYEEEE in the germline V gene. The CDR3 runs to 15 residues. CDR3 residues: CASSPTSGTGDGYTF. CDR3 DNA: TGTGCCAGCAGCCCAACCTCAGGGACAGGGGACGGCTACACCTTC.

The chain uses TRBV7-2 and TRBJ1-2; D is possibly TRBD1 (5 bases). V lost 5 bases, J lost 3 bases, and 10 bases lay in between. The CDR3 contains 13 residues. CDR1 is SGHTA and CDR2 is FQGNSA in the germline V gene. The CDR3 loop reads CASSPRVYYGYTF. DNA of the CDR3: TGTGCCAGCAGCCCCAGGGTATACTATGGCTACACCTTC.

The chain is built from TRBV4-2 and TRBJ1-5; possibly TRBD1 for D (6 bases). The germline gives CDR1 LGHNA, CDR2 YNFKEQ. V was trimmed by 4 bases and J by 2 bases, leaving 9 bases between them. The length of the CDR3 is 14 residues. The CDR3 loop reads CASSPGDGNQPQHF. The CDR3 DNA sequence: TGTGCCAGCAGCCCAGGGGACGGCAATCAGCCCCAGCATTTT.

The CDR3 is CASSIRTGGTEAFF. CDR3 DNA: TGTGCCAGCAGTATAAGGACAGGGGGCACTGAAGCTTTCTTT. The chain is built from TRBV27 and TRBJ1-1; 10 nucleotides match TRBD1. Unmatched junction bases numbered 4, after V lost 5 bases and J lost 4 bases. Germline V gives CDR1 MNHEY, CDR2 SMNVEV (reference sequence). The CDR3 runs to 14 residues.

The V call is TRBV19, the J call TRBJ1-5; 7 nucleotides line up with TRBD1. The germline V gene has CDR1 LNHDA and CDR2 SQIVND (reference sequence). This CDR3 is built from 13 residues. V was pared by 4 bases and J by 6 bases, with 3 bases of the junction left unmatched. CDR3: CASSKTGFQPQHF. The CDR3 DNA follows: TGTGCCAGTAGTAAGACAGGGTTTCAGCCCCAGCATTTT.